What follows is one TCR beta chain and its context. Antigen: not known. The sample belongs to a study of blood T cells in healthy people across ages. General observations from the study: No one knew whether donors had CMV, which possibly confounded expanded clonotype changes. Greater diversity and more naive CD4+ cells were seen in long-lived donors than in aged donors.

The CDR3 is 14 residues long. The V gene's germline CDR1 is MNHEY and CDR2 SMNVEV (reference sequence). Alongside a J-beta primer mix, a sample-barcoded 5' primer served in a second PCR lasting about 7 to 11 cycles. Every cDNA molecule carried a tag from a template-switch adaptor bearing 12 random nucleotides. Every sample gave at least 2.5 million paired-end reads containing CDR3. From the 5' RACE reads, TCRdb called clonotypes with MiXCR, one entry per CDR3 protein. The sample contains 1.5 million to 2 million distinct CDR3 sequences, roughly 32% of which appear only once. Sequenced material: blood. This chain connects TRBV27 to TRBJ2-5, with 11 bases matching TRBD1. The J call may be in error: the DNA end matches TRBJ2-7 better. The receptor comes from a woman aged 30 to 39 in good health. Here the CDR3 reads CASSFGQGANEQYF. The CDR3 bases are TGTGCCAGCAGTTTTGGACAGGGGGCTAACGAGCAGTACTTC.